This passage covers 6 T cell receptor beta chains from one sample sequenced in a study of response to subunit inactivated influenza vaccine. MiXCR was run by TCRdb on the RT-PCR reads, yielding one entry per CDR3 protein. The sample lists under 550,000 distinct CDR3 sequences; 6.5% to 8% were seen once. The sample consisted of PBMCs from blood, taken about 23 months after vaccination. The origin of the receptors is a man aged 50 to 69 who received an inactivated influenza vaccine.

This clonotype has at least ten counts. The gene calls are TRBV7-9 and TRBJ1-1; 10 positions agree with TRBD1. With 5 bases clipped from V and 4 bases from J, the junction kept 4 bases outside the gene matches. Germline V CDR1 and CDR2: SEHNR, FQNEAQ (reference sequence). CDR3 length: 14 amino acids. The CDR3 loop reads CASSRGTGVTEAFF. In nucleotides, the CDR3 is TGTGCCAGCAGCCGAGGGACAGGGGTCACTGAAGCTTTCTTT.

As DNA, the CDR3 is TGCAGTGCTAGAGGCCGGGCCGGGGCGGATGAGCAGTTCTTC. Translation gives CSARGRAGADEQFF. J is TRBJ2-1 and V is TRBV20-1; D assignment may be TRBD1 or TRBD2 (5 bases each). There are 14 residues in the CDR3. V was pared by 1 base and J by 8 bases, with 15 bases between. The V gene's germline CDR1 is DFQATT and CDR2 SNEGSKA (reference sequence).

This clonotype has just a few counts. The chain recombines TRBV11-2 with TRBJ2-1; TRBD2 agrees at 8 bases. The V and J ends lost 5 bases and 13 bases, in that order; junction bases with no gene match: 10. This CDR3 is 13 amino acids long. Germline CDR1 SGHAT, CDR2 FQNNGV. In nucleotides, the CDR3 is TGTGCCAGCAGCGCCGGTTCCAGCGGGAGACAGTTCTTC. Its translation: CASSAGSSGRQFF.

This clonotype has ten or more counts. The chain carries TRBV4-2 and TRBJ1-1; the D is unclear. Germline lookup yields CDR1 LGHNA and CDR2 YNFKEQ. Trimming removed 0 bases from V and 1 base from J, with 6 bases in between. This CDR3 has 14 residues. The DNA for the CDR3 is TGTGCCAGCAGCCAAGACTCGAAGAACACTGAAGCTTTCTTT. Its protein product is CASSQDSKNTEAFF.

This clonotype was observed many times. V gene TRBV10-3 combines with J gene TRBJ2-7; D perhaps matches TRBD1 (5 bases). Germline lookup yields CDR1 ENHRY and CDR2 SYGVKD. The CDR3 length is 14 residues. V was clipped by 3 bases and J by 3 bases, with 12 bases between them. The CDR3 DNA reads TGTGCCATCAGTGATGGTGTAGGGGACTACGAGCAGTACTTC. Protein product: CAISDGVGDYEQYF.

This clonotype was seen many times. The V and J genes are TRBV7-2 and TRBJ2-2; weak D call: TRBD2 (6 bases). The CDR3 has 14 amino acids. Trimming took 5 bases from V and 8 from J, leaving 15 bases between them. CDR1 and CDR2 from the germline V gene are SGHTA and FQGNSA. DNA of the CDR3: TGTGCCAGCAGCCCCCGACGGAGGGGAGGGGAGCTGTTTTTT. Its translation is CASSPRRRGGELFF.